This entry is about one T cell receptor (beta chain). The record originates from a study of blood T cell repertoires in COVID-19. Study information: Researchers got acute and convalescent COVID-19 samples from the United States, Italy and Spain.

Germline V lookup: CDR1 SGHAT, CDR2 FQNNGV. V was clipped by 1 base and J by 2 bases; unmatched bases: 3. CDR3 length equals 15 residues. Per the study methods: Reference gene primers were amplified, and this amplification served to estimate nucleated cell counts. The method was immunoSEQ multiplex PCR; TCRdb's version includes in-frame clones alone and lacks a portion of them. The V and J calls and clone size are taken from that table; D and trimming were inferred from the DNA. Among a few hundred thousand clones listed, about 87% were seen once. The sequenced sample consisted of peripheral blood. The receptor comes from a man aged 60-69 years who had recovered from COVID-19. The chain carries TRBV11-2 and TRBJ1-2, with 8 bases identical to TRBD1. DNA of the CDR3: TGTGCCAGCAGCTTAGTGGCAGGGGGCAACTATGGCTACACCTTC. Translation gives CASSLVAGGNYGYTF.